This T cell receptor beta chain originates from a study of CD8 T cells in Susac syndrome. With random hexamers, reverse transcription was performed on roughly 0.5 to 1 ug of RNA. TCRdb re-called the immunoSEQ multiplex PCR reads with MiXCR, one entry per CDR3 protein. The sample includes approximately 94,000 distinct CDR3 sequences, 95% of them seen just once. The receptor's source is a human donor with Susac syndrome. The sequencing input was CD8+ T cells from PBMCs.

CDR3 nucleotides: TGTGCCATCAGTGGGTCGTCTAGCGGGACGGAGACCCAGTACTTC. Translation gives CAISGSSSGTETQYF. The V gene is TRBV10-3, the J gene TRBJ2-5, with 9 bases identical to TRBD2. The V and J ends lost 4 bases and 5 bases, in that order; junction bases with no gene match: 8. The CDR3 runs to 15 residues. Germline V CDR1 and CDR2: ENHRY, SYGVKD.